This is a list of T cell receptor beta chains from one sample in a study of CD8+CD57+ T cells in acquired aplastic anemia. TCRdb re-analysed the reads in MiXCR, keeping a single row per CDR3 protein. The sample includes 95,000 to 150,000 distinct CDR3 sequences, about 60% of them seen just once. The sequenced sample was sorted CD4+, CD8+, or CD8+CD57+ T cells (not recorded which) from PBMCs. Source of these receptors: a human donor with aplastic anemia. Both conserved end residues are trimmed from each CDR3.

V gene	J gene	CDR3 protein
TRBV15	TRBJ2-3	ATSREYGTDTQY
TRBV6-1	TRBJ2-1	ASSDPGAVNEQF
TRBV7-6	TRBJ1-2	ASGTGEIYGYT
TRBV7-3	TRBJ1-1	ASSFLPRDKFEAF
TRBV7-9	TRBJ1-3	ASSPAGNTIY
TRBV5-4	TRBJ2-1	ASSFPDRASSYNEQF
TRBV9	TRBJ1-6	ASSVQGHNSPLH
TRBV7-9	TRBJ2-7	ASSPKIGPYEQY
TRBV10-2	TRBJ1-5	ASSELGGNQPQH
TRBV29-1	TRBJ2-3	STGPLKIDTQY
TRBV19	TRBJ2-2	ASSISGEGTGELF
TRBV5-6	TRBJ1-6	ASSLGQVGSPLH
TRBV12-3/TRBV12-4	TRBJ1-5	ASSSVGTGRGQPQH
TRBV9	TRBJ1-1	ASSASGGAAEAF
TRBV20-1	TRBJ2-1	SAGLAIEQF
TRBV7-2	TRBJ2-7	ASSLAAGLTYEQY
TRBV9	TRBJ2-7	ASSVGVSYEQY
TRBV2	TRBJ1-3	ASTRTENTIY
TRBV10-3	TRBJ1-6	AISGGQDSPLH
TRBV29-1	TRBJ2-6	SVIQDSWRANVLT
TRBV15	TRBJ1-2	ATSQRGAAYGYT
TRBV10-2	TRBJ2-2	ALLGGVNTGELF
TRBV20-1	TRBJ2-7	SASVGTGIAYEQY
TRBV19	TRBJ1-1	ASELGRRGNTEAF
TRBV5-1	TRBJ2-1	ASSFLSGVSYNEQF
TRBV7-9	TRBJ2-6	ASSLDTNVLT
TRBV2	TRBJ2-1	ATTSGTSGYNEQF
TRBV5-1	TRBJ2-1	ASSLEDGPGDEQF
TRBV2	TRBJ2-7	ASSQYHEQY
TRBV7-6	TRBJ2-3	ASSLENTDTQY
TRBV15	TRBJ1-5	ATTQASGHYSNQLQH
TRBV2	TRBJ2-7	ASSEWTGRPEQY
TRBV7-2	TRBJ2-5	ASSQRYQETQY
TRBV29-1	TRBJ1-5	SALESINQPQH
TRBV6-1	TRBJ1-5	ASSEKAGWSNQPQH
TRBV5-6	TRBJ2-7	ASSFGTGGYEQY
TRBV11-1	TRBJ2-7	ASSSGRSTGDYEQY
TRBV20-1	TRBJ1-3	SATDSGNTIY
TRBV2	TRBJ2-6	ASSPGVGGANVLT
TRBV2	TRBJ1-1	AEVTSMNTEAF
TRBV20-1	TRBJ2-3	SARWSAHTQY